This T cell receptor beta chain stems from a study of beta chain bispecific antibodies for T cell cancers. Study-wide context: Healthy donor T cells cocultured with leukemia lines and bispecific antibodies. HPB-ALL carried surface TRBV5-5, while Jurkat carried TRBV12-3.

Points from the study as a whole: The leukemia cells, rather than normal T cells, gave most of the targeted TRBV signal.

CDR1 is SGHDT and CDR2 is YYEEEE in the germline V gene. Trimming stripped 0 bases from V and 0 bases from J, with 6 bases between. The CDR3 length is 15 residues. This clonotype has a handful of counts. The antigen is undetermined. Unique molecular identifier barcodes measured each clonotype's abundance. TCRdb independently ran MiXCR on the 5' RACE reads; one entry per CDR3 protein. The sample records about 20,000 distinct CDR3 sequences, 2.6% being singletons. T cells were expanded from blood mononuclear cells for 3 to 4 days with anti-CD3 OKT3 or CD3/CD28 beads. 5 x 10^4 normal T cells were cocultured with 5 x 10^4 target cells and bispecific antibody.

Sequencing was performed on healthy donor T cells cultured with leukemia cells. The clonotype originates from a human donor in good health. Some clones in this sample may be carry-over from other donors' samples. The chain joins TRBV5-6 to TRBJ2-2, with D hard to call. Here the CDR3 DNA reads TGTGCCAGCAGCTTGGGCCAGTCGAACACCGGGGAGCTGTTTTTT. Translation gives CASSLGQSNTGELFF.